The rows below give T cell receptor beta chains drawn from one sample of a study of cytomegalovirus exposure and HLA in healthy donors. Produced via immunoSEQ multiplex PCR; TCRdb's table is partial and in-frame only. In the table there are roughly 170,000 clones, about 79% of which are singletons. The sample taken for sequencing was PBMCs. The receptors derive from a girl aged 2-10 years in good health and CMV-seropositive. Both conserved end residues are part of each CDR3. D genes are given only for firm matches.

v_gene	j_gene	d_gene	CDR3nt	CDR3aa
TRBV5-1	TRBJ1-2	TRBD1	TGCGCCAGCAGCTTGACCAACCCGACAGGGTCAGCCTACACCTTC	CASSLTNPTGSAYTF
TRBV19	TRBJ2-3	TRBD2	TGTGCCAGTAGCCTACTAGCGGGAGGCACAGATACGCAGTATTTT	CASSLLAGGTDTQYF
TRBV20-1	TRBJ1-1	.	TGCAGTGCTTATGGGACACGTGAAGCTTTCTTT	CSAYGTREAFF
TRBV11-3	TRBJ1-1	.	TGTGCCAGCAGCTTAGATCGCTCGGGAGACACTGAAGCTTTCTTT	CASSLDRSGDTEAFF
TRBV5-1	TRBJ2-3	.	TGCGCCAGCAGCTTGGCCGCGGTGAGAAGCACAGATACGCAGTATTTT	CASSLAAVRSTDTQYF
TRBV30	TRBJ2-5	TRBD2	TGTGCCTGGAGTGTGGGTAGCGGGGGGCCCCAAGAGACCCAGTACTTC	CAWSVGSGGPQETQYF
TRBV5-5	TRBJ2-7	.	TGTGCCAGCAGAAACAGGAGCTCCTACGAGCAGTACTTC	CASRNRSSYEQYF
TRBV9	TRBJ1-4	.	TGTGCCAGCAGCGCGACTTTCCCCGGCGAAAAACTGTTTTTT	CASSATFPGEKLFF
TRBV9	TRBJ2-1	TRBD2	TGTGCCAGCAGCAAAGGGACTAGCTCTCCCCTAGGGGGCTCCTACAATGAGCAGTTCTTC	CASSKGTSSPLGGSYNEQFF
TRBV19	TRBJ2-7	.	TGTGCCAGTAGTATGCCCGGACAGATCTACGAGCAGTACTTC	CASSMPGQIYEQYF